One sample yielded the 14 T cell receptor beta chains listed below, sequenced in a study of blood T cell repertoires in COVID-19. Generated by immunoSEQ multiplex PCR, the TCRdb table keeps only in-frame clones and is missing some. The table has 310,000 or so clones, approximately 90% seen once. The sample taken for sequencing was peripheral blood. Receptors were obtained from a woman between 25 and 40 years old with COVID-19, enrolled during active disease.

The chain has TRBV2 and TRBJ2-7; 8 bases align to TRBD1. This CDR3 comprises 17 residues. Looked up from germline, CDR1 is SNHLY and CDR2 is FYNNEI. V shed 2 bases and J 0 bases; nucleotides not matched to a gene: 9. The CDR3 DNA is TGTGCCAGCAGTGAACCCAGACAGGGGTTGGGCTCCTACGAGCAGTACTTC. Protein: CASSEPRQGLGSYEQYF. Filled out from reference TRBV2 and TRBJ2-7, the complete variable domain reads EPEVTQTPSHQVTQMGQEVILRCVPISNHLYFYWYRQILGQKVEFLVSFYNNEISEKSEIFDDQFSVERPDGSNFTLKIRSTKLEDSAMYFCASSEPRQGLGSYEQYFGPGTRLTVT.

The chain couples TRBV15 to TRBJ2-2; the match to TRBD2 covers 8 bases. V shed 0 bases, J shed 7 bases, and the junction held 13 bases outside the gene matches. The CDR3 sequence is 18 residues long. The V gene's germline CDR1 is LNHNV and CDR2 YYDKDF (reference sequence). The CDR3 DNA reads TGTGCCACCAGCAGAGATAGGATTGGGACTAGTAGGGTCGGGGAGCTGTTTTTT. This codes for CATSRDRIGTSRVGELFF.

This chain uses TRBV3-1 (or the pseudogene TRBV3-2) with TRBJ2-7; 10 nucleotides align to TRBD2. CDR3 size: 15 residues. Germline V gene sequence: CDR1 LGHDT, CDR2 YNNKEL (reference sequence). The ends lost 2 bases at V and 3 bases at J; junction bases unmatched: 4. The CDR3 sequence: CASSQMGLAFYEQYF. The CDR3 DNA follows: TGTGCCAGCAGCCAAATGGGACTAGCGTTCTACGAGCAGTACTTC.

The chain has TRBV7-9 and TRBJ2-1; the match to TRBD2 covers 7 bases. Per germline, CDR1 SEHNR and CDR2 FQNEAQ (reference sequence). V was pared by 3 bases and J by 1 base, with 6 bases of the junction left unmatched. The CDR3 covers 16 residues. The CDR3 nucleotides are TGTGCCAGCAGCTTCTCGGCGGGAGCTTCCTACAATGAGCAGTTCTTC. Encoded protein: CASSFSAGASYNEQFF.

The chain recombines TRBV24-1 with TRBJ2-1; D might be TRBD2 (6 bases). The V gene's germline CDR1 is KGHDR and CDR2 SFDVKD. The CDR3 totals 13 residues. V was trimmed by 1 base and J by 10 bases, leaving 10 bases between them. The CDR3 loop reads CATSDFGSGEQFF. CDR3 nucleotide sequence: TGTGCCACCAGTGATTTCGGGAGTGGGGAGCAGTTCTTC.

As regards this clone: Other DNA sequences in this specimen translate into the identical CDR3. V gene TRBV30 combines with J gene TRBJ1-2; no clear D. From germline, CDR1 is GTSNPN and CDR2 SVGIG (reference sequence). Trimming took 0 bases from V and 2 from J, leaving 7 bases between them. The CDR3 runs 13 residues. This chain's CDR3 is CAWSVSGNYGYTF. In DNA, the CDR3 is TGTGCCTGGAGTGTATCGGGGAACTATGGCTACACCTTC.

The rearrangement joins TRBV30 to TRBJ2-7; a weak D match, TRBD2 (5 bases). The CDR3 contains 12 residues. Looked up from germline, CDR1 is GTSNPN and CDR2 is SVGIG (reference sequence). Between the trimmed V and J ends, which lost 0 bases and 4 bases, there was a span of 7 bases. The CDR3 bases are TGTGCCTGGAGTGTTCGGGATTACGAGCAGTACTTC. It translates to CAWSVRDYEQYF.

The V and J genes are TRBV13 and TRBJ2-7; possible D gene TRBD2, 6 bases. The length of the CDR3 is 14 residues. V gave up 1 base and J gave up 5 bases, with 12 bases separating them. Germline loops: CDR1 PRHDT, CDR2 FYEKMQ (reference sequence). DNA of the CDR3: TGTGCCAGCAGCTTAGAGAGGGACTGGGACGAGCAGTACTTC. This encodes CASSLERDWDEQYF. Full variable domain (rest looked up from reference TRBV13 and TRBJ2-7): AAGVIQSPRHLIKEKRETATLKCYPIPRHDTVYWYQQGPGQDPQFLISFYEKMQSDKGSIPDRFSAQQFSDYHSELNMSSLELGDSALYFCASSLERDWDEQYFGPGTRLTVT.

The gene calls are TRBV4-1 and TRBJ2-3; perhaps TRBD1 as D (5 bases). This CDR3 comprises 17 residues. Trimming took off 0 bases at V and 3 bases at J, with 16 bases between the two ends. CDR1 is MGHRA and CDR2 is YSYEKL in the germline V gene. The CDR3: CASSQDLQGFWTDTQYF. For the CDR3, the DNA is TGCGCCAGCAGCCAAGATCTGCAGGGTTTTTGGACAGATACGCAGTATTTT.

This chain connects TRBV6-5 to TRBJ2-7; tentative D call: TRBD2 (6 bases). The CDR3 has 14 amino acids. CDR1 MNHEY and CDR2 SVGAGI come from the germline V gene. The V end lost 6 bases, the J end lost 1 base, and 13 bases lay between the germline ends. The DNA for the CDR3 is TGTGCCAGCAGCGATCTAGGGACTTCCTACGAGCAGTACTTC. Protein product: CASSDLGTSYEQYF.

The chain employs TRBV7-8 and TRBJ2-5; 9 nucleotides line up with TRBD1. J gave up 4 bases and V 1 base, and 7 bases lay outside the gene matches. The CDR3 has 16 amino acids. The V gene's germline CDR1 is SGHVS and CDR2 FQNEAQ. Here the CDR3 reads CASSLGNRGRRETQYF. The CDR3 bases are TGTGCCAGCAGCTTAGGGAACAGGGGGCGCCGAGAGACCCAGTACTTC.

The chain carries TRBV21-1 and TRBJ2-7; the table names TRBD1, a call not compared with the DNA. TRBV21-1 is noted as a pseudogene. The CDR3 has 15 amino acids. The CDR3 protein is CASSVPGQGFYEQYF. The DNA of the CDR3 is TGTGCCAGCAGCGTACCGGGACAGGGTTTCTACGAGCAGTACTTC.

The chain has TRBV5-1 and TRBJ1-2, with 9 bases that match TRBD1. The V segment lost 7 bases and the J segment 4 bases; nucleotides outside the gene matches: 11. The CDR3 spans 15 residues. Per the germline V gene, CDR1 is SGHRS and CDR2 is YFSETQ. The CDR3 here is CASGSPGQGFYGYTF. The CDR3 nucleotides are TGCGCCAGCGGATCACCGGGACAGGGTTTCTATGGCTACACCTTC.

Note on this clone: One end of the junction varies from germline; a read error may be responsible. The V gene is TRBV19, the J gene TRBJ2-7, with TRBD1 matching 8 bases. This CDR3 comprises 14 residues. The germline V gene has CDR1 LNHDA and CDR2 SQIVND (reference sequence). CDR3 bases: TGTGCCACTAGTGGTGGGACAGGTCCCTACGAGCAGTACTTC. It translates to CATSGGTGPYEQYF. The whole variable domain, filled in from reference TRBV19 and TRBJ2-7, reads DGGITQSPKYLFRKEGQNVTLSCEQNLNHDAMYWYRQDPGQGLRLIYYSQIVNDFQKGDIAEGYSVSREKKESFPLTVTSAQKNPTAFYLCATSGGTGPYEQYFGPGTRLTVT.